The clone carrying this TCR beta chain was picked up many times. Germline V gives CDR1 LNHDA, CDR2 SQIVND (reference sequence). After removal of 7 bases from V and 11 bases from J, the junction contained 11 bases not matched to a gene. The CDR3 runs 13 residues. The data were obtained in a study of T cells in Graves' hyperthyroidism and ophthalmopathy. Amplification of TCR beta CDR3 regions was performed using RNA transcripts as template. RT-PCR in the first round (using the HTBI primer set) targeted the TCR CDR3. One entry per CDR3 protein results from TCRdb running MiXCR on the multiplex PCR reads. The data contain more than 500,000 distinct CDR3 sequences, over 12% of them seen just once; the ten biggest clones take up 3.5% to 4.5%. Each diagnosis was grounded in clinical symptoms, serum thyroxine and TRAb, thyroid ultrasound, and orbital computed tomography.

The TCR comes from a woman aged 40 to 50 with Graves' ophthalmopathy. This sequence joins TRBV19 and TRBJ1-1, with TRBD1 matching 9 bases. The sample consisted of blood. The CDR3 coding sequence is TGTGCCAGTAACCCCGGGACAGGGTTTGAGGCTTTCTTT. Amino acids: CASNPGTGFEAFF.